A single sample gave rise to the 9 T cell receptor beta chains below, sequenced in a study of T cells in Graves' hyperthyroidism and ophthalmopathy. RNA transcripts gave rise to amplified TCR beta CDR3 regions. The primer set for the first-round RT-PCR of the TCR CDR3 was HTBI. TCRdb redid the calling of the multiplex PCR reads with MiXCR, one entry per CDR3 protein. The sample holds hundreds of thousands of distinct CDR3 sequences, around 16% seen once. What was sequenced was blood. The receptors derive from a woman aged 30 to 39 with Graves' hyperthyroidism.

In its sample, this clonotype was seen many times. The chain is built from TRBV28 and TRBJ2-7; 10 bases agree with TRBD1. The CDR3 loop spans 16 amino acids. Germline V gene lookup returns CDR1 MDHEN and CDR2 SYDVKM. After removal of 4 bases from V and 3 bases from J, the junction contained 9 bases not matched to a gene. CDR3 sequence: CASSYTPGQGIYEQYF. The CDR3 DNA is TGTGCCAGCAGTTATACTCCGGGACAGGGGATCTACGAGCAGTACTTC.

A word on this clonotype: Relative to the germline gene, one junction end is altered; a read error may explain this. The chain combines TRBV5-1 with TRBJ2-7; D assignment may be TRBD1 or TRBD2 (6 bases each). The CDR3 contains 15 residues. CDR1 and CDR2 (germline): SGHRS, YFSETQ. The CDR3: CASTFGGASSYEQCF. CDR3 in DNA: TGCGCCAGCACCTTCGGGGGCGCCTCTTCCTACGAGCAGTGCTTC.

This clonotype was observed many times. V and J are TRBV12-3 or TRBV12-4 and TRBJ2-3; 9 bases agree with TRBD2. V lost 6 bases and J lost 0; bases outside the gene matches: 7. The CDR3 loop spans 16 amino acids. The CDR3 spells CASSLRLAASTDTQYF. CDR3 nucleotide sequence: TGTGCCAGCAGCCTTCGACTAGCGGCTAGCACAGATACGCAGTATTTT.

This clonotype was found many times. The V gene is TRBV9, the J gene TRBJ1-5; no clear D gene. Germline assignment: CDR1 SGDLS and CDR2 YYNGEE. This CDR3 comprises 13 residues. V lost 4 bases and J 0 bases, leaving 5 bases between the germline ends. The CDR3 region is CASSSISNQPQHF. In nucleotides, the CDR3 is TGTGCCAGCAGCTCCATTAGCAATCAGCCCCAGCATTTT.

This clonotype was recorded a few times. The genes are TRBV2 and TRBJ2-7, with 12 bases aligning to TRBD2. CDR3 length equals 15 residues. Germline V gene lookup returns CDR1 SNHLY and CDR2 FYNNEI. The V gene end was trimmed by 6 bases and the J gene end by 5 bases; junction bases not matched to a gene: 8. CDR3: CASSPLAGGLDEQYF. CDR3 nucleotide sequence: TGTGCCAGCAGCCCTCTAGCGGGAGGGCTGGACGAGCAGTACTTC.

In regard to this clonotype: This may be a read error: a much more frequent sequence differs by one nucleotide. The CDR3 carries no conserved terminal phenylalanine or tryptophan, so it likely arises from a read error. The V call is TRBV7-2, the J call TRBJ2-7, with 16 positions matching TRBD2. Germline values: CDR1 SGHTA, CDR2 FQGNSA. This CDR3 region has 17 residues. Trimming removed 7 bases from V and 7 bases from J; junction bases left unmatched: 13. CDR3 sequence (DNA): TGTGCCAGCACCGAATCGGGACTAGCGGGAGGGCCGCTTGAGCAGTACCTC. As protein: CASTESGLAGGPLEQYL.

Remarks on this clonotype: One end of the junction fails to match germline, which may point to a read error. The rearrangement links TRBV5-1 to TRBJ2-5; D is unresolved. The CDR3 loop spans 11 amino acids. Germline CDR1 reads SGHRS; CDR2 reads YFSETQ. CDR3 in DNA: TGCGCCAACAGCTGGAAAGAGACCCAGTACTTC. Its protein is CANSWKETQYF.

The J gene is TRBJ2-1, the V gene TRBV19; 13 bases line up with TRBD2. The germline V gene has CDR1 LNHDA and CDR2 SQIVND (reference sequence). The CDR3 runs 17 residues. Trimming removed 3 bases from V and 6 bases from J; junction bases left unmatched: 8. CDR3 amino acids: CASSIAGLAGEANEQFF. Written as DNA, the CDR3 is TGTGCCAGTAGTATTGCCGGACTAGCGGGGGAGGCCAATGAGCAGTTCTTC.

This clonotype was counted a few times. The J gene is TRBJ2-5, the V gene TRBV5-1; a weak D match, TRBD1 (5 bases). The V gene lost 3 bases and the J gene lost 0 bases, with 12 bases spanning the gap. The CDR3 consists of 15 residues. Germline V gene lookup returns CDR1 SGHRS and CDR2 YFSETQ. Written as DNA, the CDR3 is TGCGCCAGCAGCTACTCTACGACAGACCAAGAGACCCAGTACTTC. It encodes CASSYSTTDQETQYF.